Sequencing of this T cell receptor beta chain was carried out in a study of blood T cell repertoires in COVID-19. Study as a whole: Researchers got acute and convalescent COVID-19 samples from the United States, Italy and Spain.

Methods used by the authors: The authors estimated nucleated cell counts from reference gene primer amplification. Profiling relied on immunoSEQ multiplex PCR, and the TCRdb table lists in-frame clones only, not all of them. V and J calls and clone size are given by that table; D and trimming were obtained from the DNA. The data contain 250,000 to 300,000 clones, around 91% of them singletons. A single count supports this clone. The junction departs from germline at one end; a sequencing error may be responsible. Germline CDR1 reads LGHDT; CDR2 reads YNNKEL (reference sequence). The CDR3 consists of 13 residues.

The sample taken for sequencing was peripheral blood. This sequence was found in a woman aged 60-75 years with acute or convalescent COVID-19. V gene TRBV3-1 (or the pseudogene TRBV3-2) combines with J gene TRBJ2-7, with a possible D match to TRBD2 (5 bases). The CDR3 region has the DNA TGTGCCAGCAGCCCCATTGTGAGGGCGGTCGACGAATTC. It is translated as CASSPIVRAVDEF.